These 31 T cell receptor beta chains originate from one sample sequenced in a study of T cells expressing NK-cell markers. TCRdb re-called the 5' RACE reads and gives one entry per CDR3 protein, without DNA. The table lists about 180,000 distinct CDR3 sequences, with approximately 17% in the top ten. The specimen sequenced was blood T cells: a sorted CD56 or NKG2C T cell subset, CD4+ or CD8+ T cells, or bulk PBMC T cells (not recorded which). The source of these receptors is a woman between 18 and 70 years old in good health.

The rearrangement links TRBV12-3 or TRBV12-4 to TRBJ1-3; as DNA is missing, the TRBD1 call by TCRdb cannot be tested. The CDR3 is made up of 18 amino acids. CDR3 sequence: CASSKVARTVSSGNTIYF.

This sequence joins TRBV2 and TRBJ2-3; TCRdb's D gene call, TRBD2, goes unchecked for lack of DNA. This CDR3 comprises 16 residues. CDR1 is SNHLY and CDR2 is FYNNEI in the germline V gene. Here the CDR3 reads CASISASGFFTDTQYF.

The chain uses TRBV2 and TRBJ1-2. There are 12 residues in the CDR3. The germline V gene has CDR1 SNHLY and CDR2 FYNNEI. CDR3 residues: CASSAGLYGYTF.

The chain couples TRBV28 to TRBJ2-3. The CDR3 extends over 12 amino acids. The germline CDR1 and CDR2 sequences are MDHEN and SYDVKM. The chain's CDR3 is CASSPTLYTQYF.

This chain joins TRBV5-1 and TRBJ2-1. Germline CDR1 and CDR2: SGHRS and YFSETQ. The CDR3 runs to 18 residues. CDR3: CASSLAAGGGSSYNEQFF.

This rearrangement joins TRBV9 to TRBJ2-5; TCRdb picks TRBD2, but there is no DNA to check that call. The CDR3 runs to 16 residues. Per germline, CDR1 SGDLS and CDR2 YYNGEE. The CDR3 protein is CASSALLAGGQETQYF.

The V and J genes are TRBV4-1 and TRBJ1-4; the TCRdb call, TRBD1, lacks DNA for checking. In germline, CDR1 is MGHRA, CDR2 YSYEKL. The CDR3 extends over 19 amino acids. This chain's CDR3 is CASSSTGTGKKKTNEKLFF.

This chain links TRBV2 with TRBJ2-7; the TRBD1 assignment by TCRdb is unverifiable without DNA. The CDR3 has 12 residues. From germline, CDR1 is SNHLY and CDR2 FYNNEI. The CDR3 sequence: CASSETVYEQYF.

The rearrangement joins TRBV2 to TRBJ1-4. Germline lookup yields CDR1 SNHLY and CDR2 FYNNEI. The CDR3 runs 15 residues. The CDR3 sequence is CASSDEAAWPKELFF.

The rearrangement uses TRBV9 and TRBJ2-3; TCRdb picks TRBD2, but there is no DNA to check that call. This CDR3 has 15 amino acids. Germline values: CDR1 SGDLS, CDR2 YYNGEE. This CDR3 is CASSPTAASGSTQYF.

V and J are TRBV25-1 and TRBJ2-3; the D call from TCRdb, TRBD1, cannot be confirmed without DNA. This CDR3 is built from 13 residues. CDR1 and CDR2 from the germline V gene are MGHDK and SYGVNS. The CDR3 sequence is CASSFPGAPTQYF.

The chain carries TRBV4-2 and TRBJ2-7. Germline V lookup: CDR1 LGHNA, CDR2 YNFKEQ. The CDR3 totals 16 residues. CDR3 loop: CASSQDLGTINYEQYF.

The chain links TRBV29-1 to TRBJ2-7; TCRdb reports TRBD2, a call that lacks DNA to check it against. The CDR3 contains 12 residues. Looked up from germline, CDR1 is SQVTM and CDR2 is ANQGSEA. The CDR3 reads CSVDASSGDLYF.

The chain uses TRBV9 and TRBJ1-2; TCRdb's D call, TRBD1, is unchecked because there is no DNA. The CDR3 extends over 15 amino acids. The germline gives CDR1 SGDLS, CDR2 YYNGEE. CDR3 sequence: CASSALGQGRNGYTF.

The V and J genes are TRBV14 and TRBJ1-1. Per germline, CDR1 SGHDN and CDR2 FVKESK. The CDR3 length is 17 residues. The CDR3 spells CASSQVGTYLSNTEAFF.

The chain's CDR3 is CSASLAGVSTDTQYF. The rearrangement joins TRBV20-1 to TRBJ2-3; TCRdb's D call of TRBD2 is untestable without DNA. CDR1 is DFQATT and CDR2 is SNEGSKA in the germline V gene (reference sequence). The CDR3 has 15 residues.

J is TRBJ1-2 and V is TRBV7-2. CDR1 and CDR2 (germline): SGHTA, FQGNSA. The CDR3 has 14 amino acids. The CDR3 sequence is CASSLGSADYGYTF.

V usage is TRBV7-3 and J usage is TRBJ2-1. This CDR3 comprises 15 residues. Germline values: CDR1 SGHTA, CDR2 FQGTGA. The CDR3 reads CASSFDRSTYNEQFF. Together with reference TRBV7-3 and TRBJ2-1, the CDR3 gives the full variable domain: GAGVSQTPSNKVTEKGKYVELRCDPISGHTALYWYRQSLGQGPEFLIYFQGTGAADDSGLPNDRFFAVRPEGSVSTLKIQRTERGDSAVYLCASSFDRSTYNEQFFGPGTRLTVL.

The CDR3 protein is CASSPGQLGGSDTQYF. The rearrangement uses TRBV14 and TRBJ2-3; checking the TCRdb D call of TRBD1 is not possible without DNA. The V gene's germline CDR1 is SGHDN and CDR2 FVKESK. The CDR3 has 16 amino acids.

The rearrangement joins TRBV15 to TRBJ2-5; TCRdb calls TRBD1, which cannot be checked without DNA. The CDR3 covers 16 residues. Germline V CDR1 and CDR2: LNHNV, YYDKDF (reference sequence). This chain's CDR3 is CATSRAGGLGEETQYF. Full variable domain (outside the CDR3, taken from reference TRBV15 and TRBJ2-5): DAMVIQNPRYQVTQFGKPVTLSCSQTLNHNVMYWYQQKSSQAPKLLFHYYDKDFNNEADTPDNFQSRRPNTSFCFLDIRSPGLGDTAMYLCATSRAGGLGEETQYFGPGTRLLVL.

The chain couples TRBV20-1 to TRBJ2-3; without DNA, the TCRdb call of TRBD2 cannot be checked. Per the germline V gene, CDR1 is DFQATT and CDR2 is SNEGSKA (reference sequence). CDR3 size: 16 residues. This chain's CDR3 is CSAIRLAGGRTDTQYF.

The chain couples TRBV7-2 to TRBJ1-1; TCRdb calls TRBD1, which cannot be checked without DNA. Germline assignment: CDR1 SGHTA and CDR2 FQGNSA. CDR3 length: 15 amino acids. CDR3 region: CASSLDQGYKSEAFF.

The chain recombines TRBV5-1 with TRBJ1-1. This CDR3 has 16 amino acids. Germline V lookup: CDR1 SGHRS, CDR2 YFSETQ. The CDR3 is CASSFRPTKRDTEAFF.

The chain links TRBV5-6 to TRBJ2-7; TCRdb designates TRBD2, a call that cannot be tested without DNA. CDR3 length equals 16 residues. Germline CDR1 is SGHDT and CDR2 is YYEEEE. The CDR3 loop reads CASSPVKTGGGGEQYF.

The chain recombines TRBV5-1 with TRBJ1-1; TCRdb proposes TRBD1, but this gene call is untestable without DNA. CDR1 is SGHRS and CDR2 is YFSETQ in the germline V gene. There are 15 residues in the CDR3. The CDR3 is CASSSDREKSTEAFF.

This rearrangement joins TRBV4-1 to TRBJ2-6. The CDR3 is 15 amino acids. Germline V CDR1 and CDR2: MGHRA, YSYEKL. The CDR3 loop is CASSHQGAGANVLTF.

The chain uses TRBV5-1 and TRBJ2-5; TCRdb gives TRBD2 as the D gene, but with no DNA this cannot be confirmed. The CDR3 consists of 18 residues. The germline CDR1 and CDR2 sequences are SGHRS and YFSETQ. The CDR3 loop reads CASSHRPLAGDSQETQYF.

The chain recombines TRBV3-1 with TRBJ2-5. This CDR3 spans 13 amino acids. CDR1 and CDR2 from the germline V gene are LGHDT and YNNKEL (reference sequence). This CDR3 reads CASSDVLGETQYF.

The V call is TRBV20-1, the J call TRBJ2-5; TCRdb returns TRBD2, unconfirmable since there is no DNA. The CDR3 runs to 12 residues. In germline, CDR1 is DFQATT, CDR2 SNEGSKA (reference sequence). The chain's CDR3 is CSASLGGETQYF.

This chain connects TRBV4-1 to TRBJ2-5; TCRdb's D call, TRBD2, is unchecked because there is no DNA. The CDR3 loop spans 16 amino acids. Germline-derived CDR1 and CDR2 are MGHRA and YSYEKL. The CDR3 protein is CASSQGDSGRGETQYF.

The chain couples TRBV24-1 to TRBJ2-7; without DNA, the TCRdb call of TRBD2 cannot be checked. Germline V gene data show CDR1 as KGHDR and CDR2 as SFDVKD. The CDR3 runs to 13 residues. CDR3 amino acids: CATSDLTSGKQYF.